This TCR beta chain was sequenced in a study of blood T cell repertoires in COVID-19. Across the whole study: The study drew acute and convalescent COVID-19 samples from the United States, Italy and Spain.

The CDR3 length is 15 residues. In germline, CDR1 is MNHEY, CDR2 SVGAGI. The V and J ends lost 7 bases and 4 bases, in that order; junction bases with no gene match: 11. Under the authors' procedure: Reference gene primer amplification yielded estimated nucleated cell counts. TCRdb keeps only in-frame clones here, not all; method: immunoSEQ multiplex PCR. The V and J calls and the clone size are those of that table, but D and trimming were determined from the DNA. The sample has fewer than 120,000 clones, about 80% seen once. The material sequenced was peripheral blood. The chain uses TRBV6-5 and TRBJ1-2; 8 bases agree with TRBD1. This clonotype originated in a woman over 75 with acute or convalescent COVID-19. The CDR3 loop is CASTLGQAPGYGYTF. The CDR3 DNA reads as TGTGCCAGCACTCTGGGACAGGCCCCGGGCTATGGCTACACCTTC.